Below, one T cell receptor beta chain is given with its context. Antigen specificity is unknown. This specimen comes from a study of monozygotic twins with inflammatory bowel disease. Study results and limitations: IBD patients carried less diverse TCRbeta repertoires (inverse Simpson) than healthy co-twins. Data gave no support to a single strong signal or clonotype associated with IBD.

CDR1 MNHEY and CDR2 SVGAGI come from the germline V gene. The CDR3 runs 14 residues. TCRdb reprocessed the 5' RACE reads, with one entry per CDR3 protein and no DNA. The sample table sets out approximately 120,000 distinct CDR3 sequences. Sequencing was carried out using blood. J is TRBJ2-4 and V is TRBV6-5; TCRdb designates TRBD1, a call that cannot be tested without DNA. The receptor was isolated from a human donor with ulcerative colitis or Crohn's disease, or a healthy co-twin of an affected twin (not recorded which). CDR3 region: CASSLTGLKNIQYF.